This T cell receptor (beta chain) was found in a study of long-term antiretroviral therapy in people with HIV. This CDR3 has 13 amino acids. The libraries were made with immunoSEQ v3.0 at survey level. The table came from immunoSEQ multiplex PCR; TCRdb's copy has only in-frame clones and leaves some out. The sample carries 15,000 to 20,000 clones, less than 85% recorded once. Only one count was recorded for this clone. The chain couples TRBV21-1 to TRBJ2-2. TRBV21-1 is labeled a pseudogene. The sample was unsorted PBMCs, taken 0.5 years before starting antiretroviral therapy. The TCR sequence derives from a woman aged 45-60 years with HIV. The CDR3 spells CASSKVYTGELFF. CDR3 coding DNA: TGTGCCAGCAGCAAAGTGTACACCGGGGAGCTGTTTTTT.